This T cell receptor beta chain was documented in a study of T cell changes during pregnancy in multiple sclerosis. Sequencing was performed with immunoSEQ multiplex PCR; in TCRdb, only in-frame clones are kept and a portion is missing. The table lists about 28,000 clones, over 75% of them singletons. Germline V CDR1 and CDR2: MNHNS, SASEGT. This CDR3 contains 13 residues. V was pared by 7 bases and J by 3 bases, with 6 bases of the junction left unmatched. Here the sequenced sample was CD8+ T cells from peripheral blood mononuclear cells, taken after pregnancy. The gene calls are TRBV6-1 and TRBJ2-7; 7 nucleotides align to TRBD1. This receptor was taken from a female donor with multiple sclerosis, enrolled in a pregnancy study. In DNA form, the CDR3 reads TGTGCCAGCATGGACAGGCTCCGCTACGAGCAGTACTTC. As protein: CASMDRLRYEQYF.